The rows below give T cell receptor beta chains drawn from one sample of a study of blood T cell repertoires in COVID-19. TCRdb's copy holds only in-frame clones and misses some; the assay was immunoSEQ multiplex PCR. The table records about 360,000 clones, around 88% of them present only once. The sequencing input was peripheral blood. These receptors all come from a woman in her sixties with COVID-19, enrolled during active disease. Both conserved end residues are part of each CDR3.

CASSTEGVLGANVLTF	16	TRBV19	TRBJ2-6
CASSPGQISEAFF	13	TRBV5-1	TRBJ1-1
CAISESGQLDGYTF	14	TRBV10-3	TRBJ1-2
CASSLEHRMNTEAFF	15	TRBV7-9	TRBJ1-1
CASSGQGSGELFF	13	TRBV6-4	TRBJ2-2
CASSLSRPTSGNTIYF	16	TRBV5-1	TRBJ1-3
CASRPGLAGGSEQFF	15	TRBV6-5	TRBJ2-1
CASSPQGGNTIYF	13	TRBV7-2	TRBJ1-3
CASSYSSRDTQYF	13	TRBV6-5	TRBJ2-3
CASSERQVLTNSPLHF	16	TRBV9	TRBJ1-6
CASSLQGAETQYF	13	TRBV5-1	TRBJ2-5
CASSKGRQWGGIAQPQHF	18	TRBV21-1	TRBJ1-5
CASSQQGAGDYGYTF	15	TRBV4-1	TRBJ1-2
CASSYQGQGTGNTIYF	16	TRBV6-6	TRBJ1-3
CASSPPQGGGANVLTF	16	TRBV18	TRBJ2-6
CASSPSGDQPQHF	13	TRBV18	TRBJ1-5
CASSPVLGDFGNTIYF	16	TRBV5-1	TRBJ1-3
CASSRRGQGWYEQYF	15	TRBV3-1/TRBV3-2	TRBJ2-7
CASSFAGVSPEAFF	14	TRBV19	TRBJ1-1
CASSQRGILTSGNTIYF	17	TRBV9	TRBJ1-3
CASSLSGFNEKLFF	14	TRBV5-1	TRBJ1-4
CASRTHTGSGNTIYF	15	TRBV6-5	TRBJ1-3
CSTGHTYEQYF	11	TRBV29-1	TRBJ2-7
CASRIQGSQETQYF	14	TRBV23-1	TRBJ2-5
CATCMTGRVNQPQHF	15	TRBV24-1	TRBJ1-5
CASSEAWGQATYEQYF	16	TRBV6-1	TRBJ2-7
CASSVTSSYNSPLHF	15	TRBV7-8	TRBJ1-6
CASAGPYGYTF	11	TRBV12-3/TRBV12-4	TRBJ1-2
CASSQVRAGGVDGYTF	16	TRBV4-2	TRBJ1-2
CASTPEATYNEQFF	14	TRBV2	TRBJ2-1
CATSSTVWGVKDEQYF	16	TRBV15	TRBJ2-7
CASSFLNSPLHF	12	TRBV27	TRBJ1-6
CASSLSQGTNEKLFF	15	TRBV7-9	TRBJ1-4
CASSVEESGVYGYTF	15	TRBV9	TRBJ1-2
CASSATGTGTYEQYF	15	TRBV11-3	TRBJ2-7